These 5 T cell receptor beta chains came from one sample sequenced in a study of T cells in localized non-small cell lung cancer. Produced via immunoSEQ multiplex PCR; TCRdb's table is partial and in-frame only. The repertoire holds 50,000 to 60,000 clones, with roughly 75% as singletons. The sample consisted of PBMCs, taken before any cancer treatment. The receptors originated from a woman aged 35 to 75 with stage II lung adenocarcinoma.

The chain employs TRBV7-3 and TRBJ2-7, with D hard to call. This CDR3 region has 13 residues. CDR1 and CDR2 from the germline V gene are SGHTA and FQGTGA. The V and J ends lost 5 bases and 3 bases respectively, with 11 bases between them. CDR3 loop: CASSQGPDYEQYF. The CDR3 nucleotides read TGTGCCAGCAGCCAAGGACCTGACTACGAGCAGTACTTC. Using reference TRBV7-3 and TRBJ2-7 for the parts outside the CDR3, the full variable domain is GAGVSQTPSNKVTEKGKYVELRCDPISGHTALYWYRQSLGQGPEFLIYFQGTGAADDSGLPNDRFFAVRPEGSVSTLKIQRTERGDSAVYLCASSQGPDYEQYFGPGTRLTVT.

The rearrangement links TRBV19 to TRBJ1-5; D might be TRBD1 (5 bases). The germline V gene encodes CDR1 LNHDA and CDR2 SQIVND (reference sequence). V was clipped by 4 bases and J by 2 bases, with 18 bases between them. CDR3 length: 17 amino acids. CDR3 in DNA: TGTGCCAGTAGTACCGACCATGCAGGGCCTCGCAATCAGCCCCAGCATTTT. Translated, it gives CASSTDHAGPRNQPQHF.

The chain joins TRBV7-9 to TRBJ2-5, with 13 bases that match TRBD2. With 5 bases clipped from V and 2 bases from J, the junction kept 8 bases outside the gene matches. This CDR3 comprises 17 residues. Germline V gives CDR1 SEHNR, CDR2 FQNEAQ (reference sequence). This CDR3 reads CASSRGLAGAGQETQYF. In DNA, the CDR3 is TGTGCCAGCAGCCGCGGACTAGCGGGGGCAGGGCAAGAGACCCAGTACTTC.

This chain connects TRBV28 to TRBJ1-4, with D unresolved. CDR3 length equals 16 residues. V lost 2 bases to trimming and J lost 0 bases, with 10 bases between them. Germline V gives CDR1 MDHEN, CDR2 SYDVKM. The CDR3 loop is CASSLRAVATNEKLFF. CDR3 DNA: TGTGCCAGCAGTTTAAGGGCGGTCGCAACTAATGAAAAACTGTTTTTT. Full variable domain (outside the CDR3, taken from reference TRBV28 and TRBJ1-4): DVKVTQSSRYLVKRTGEKVFLECVQDMDHENMFWYRQDPGLGLRLIYFSYDVKMKEKGDIPEGYSVSREKKERFSLILESASTNQTSMYLCASSLRAVATNEKLFFGSGTQLSVL.

The chain carries TRBV11-3 and TRBJ2-2, with 8 bases identical to TRBD1. Germline loops: CDR1 SGHNT, CDR2 YENEEA. The CDR3 totals 14 residues. V dropped 6 bases and J dropped 5; count of bases not matched to a gene: 5. The CDR3 region is CASSPGGSTGELFF. As DNA, the CDR3 is TGTGCCAGCAGTCCAGGGGGCAGTACCGGGGAGCTGTTTTTT.